The 23 T cell receptor beta chains below were found in one sample sequenced in a study of Graves' ophthalmopathy and Graves' hyperthyroidism. Using RNA transcripts, the TCR beta CDR3 regions were amplified. RT-PCR in the first round used HTBI primers; a second-round multiplex PCR followed. A single record per CDR3 protein comes from TCRdb applying MiXCR to the multiplex PCR reads. There are over a million distinct CDR3 sequences in the sample; roughly two fifths occur only once, and around 10% lies in the top ten. Sequenced material: peripheral blood or thyroid tissue (not recorded which). The source is an adult man with Graves' hyperthyroidism.

The J gene is TRBJ2-7, the V gene TRBV20-1; D is perhaps TRBD1 or TRBD2 (5 bases each). This CDR3 contains 12 residues. V shed 3 bases and J shed 4 bases, with 10 bases lying between them. The V gene's germline CDR1 is DFQATT and CDR2 SNEGSKA (reference sequence). The CDR3 bases are TGCAGTGCTAGGGGGCGAGGGTACGAGCAGTACTTC. Amino acids: CSARGRGYEQYF.

This chain links TRBV29-1 with TRBJ1-3; possible D gene TRBD1, 6 bases. V lost 8 bases and J lost 0, with 17 bases in between. Germline-derived CDR1 and CDR2 are SQVTM and ANQGSEA. The CDR3 runs 15 residues. The CDR3 DNA follows: TGCAGCTTGGAGGGGGTGAGGAACTCTGGAAACACCATATATTTT. This sequence encodes CSLEGVRNSGNTIYF. Drawing the rest from reference TRBV29-1 and TRBJ1-3, the complete variable domain is SAVISQKPSRDICQRGTSLTIQCQVDSQVTMMFWYRQQPGQSLTLIATANQGSEATYESGFVIDKFPISRPNLTFSTLTVSNMSPEDSSIYLCSLEGVRNSGNTIYFGEGSWLTVV.

V is TRBV6-5 and J is TRBJ1-5; 9 nucleotides agree with TRBD1. This CDR3 has 15 amino acids. Germline V lookup: CDR1 MNHEY, CDR2 SVGAGI. V gave up 6 bases and J gave up 7 bases; unmatched junction bases: 10. The DNA of the CDR3 is TGTGCCAGCAGCGAGGACAGGGGAGGGGTCCAGCCCCAGCATTTT. Amino acids: CASSEDRGGVQPQHF.

This chain connects TRBV12-3 or TRBV12-4 to TRBJ1-1; perhaps TRBD1 as D (6 bases). With 7 bases removed from V and 0 bases from J, the gap between germline ends came to 12 bases. This CDR3 comprises 14 residues. The CDR3 nucleotides read TGTGCCAGCATACGGGGACACTTGAACACTGAAGCTTTCTTT. Encoded protein: CASIRGHLNTEAFF.

This clonotype was counted at least ten times. This chain connects TRBV15 to TRBJ2-2; D possibly uses TRBD1 or TRBD2 (6 bases each). This CDR3 is 16 amino acids long. V was trimmed by 3 bases and J by 2 bases, leaving 13 bases between them. Per germline, CDR1 LNHNV and CDR2 YYDKDF (reference sequence). In DNA, the CDR3 is TGTGCCACCAGCAGTCGCGGGGACACTAACACCGGGGAGCTGTTTTTT. This codes for CATSSRGDTNTGELFF.

The chain employs TRBV12-3 or TRBV12-4 and TRBJ1-5; D uncertain. The CDR3 sequence is 15 residues long. Trimming shortened V by 3 bases and J by 4 bases, and 13 bases separated the two germline ends. CDR3 loop: CASSFTPSSNQPQHF. The CDR3 coding sequence is TGTGCCAGCAGTTTTACACCGTCCTCGAATCAGCCCCAGCATTTT.

The sample holds many counts of this clonotype. The chain is built from TRBV7-2 and TRBJ1-1; D perhaps matches TRBD1 (5 bases). There are 15 residues in the CDR3. Trimming took 1 base from V and 0 from J, leaving 9 bases between them. Germline V gene data show CDR1 as SGHTA and CDR2 as FQGNSA. The CDR3 protein is CASSLGGGMNTEAFF. DNA of the CDR3: TGTGCCAGCAGCTTAGGTGGGGGAATGAACACTGAAGCTTTCTTT.

V and J are TRBV20-1 and TRBJ1-2; maybe TRBD1 (6 bases). Germline CDR1 and CDR2: DFQATT and SNEGSKA (reference sequence). The CDR3 totals 13 residues. The V end was cut by 6 bases, the J end by 6 bases, with 17 bases between. The CDR3 DNA sequence: TGCAGTGCCCAAATGGGGGGGGACAATGGCTACACCTTC. Protein sequence: CSAQMGGDNGYTF.

In its sample, this clonotype was seen many times. The chain is built from TRBV12-3 or TRBV12-4 and TRBJ1-6, with D hard to call. V lost 3 bases and J lost 6, with 12 bases in between. This CDR3 region has 15 residues. The CDR3 sequence: CASSFRTSTNSPLHF. The CDR3 region has the DNA TGTGCCAGCAGTTTTAGGACGTCGACTAATTCACCCCTCCACTTT.

This clonotype was seen a handful of times. This sequence joins TRBV5-1 and TRBJ2-7; D is possibly TRBD2 (6 bases). This CDR3 is 17 amino acids long. V lost 4 bases, J lost 1 base, and 21 bases lay in between. In germline, CDR1 is SGHRS, CDR2 YFSETQ. The CDR3 is CASSGGPGQRRSYEQYF. The CDR3 bases are TGCGCCAGCAGCGGAGGGCCGGGCCAAAGAAGGTCCTACGAGCAGTACTTC.

This clonotype was seen at least ten times. CDR3 sequence reads: CASNPDNYGYTF. CDR3 nucleotide sequence: TGTGCCAGCAATCCGGATAACTATGGCTACACCTTC. This chain uses TRBV2 with TRBJ1-2, with unresolved D. Deletions cut 7 bases from V and 1 base from J, with 7 bases between. From germline, CDR1 is SNHLY and CDR2 FYNNEI. The CDR3 is 12 amino acids.

This clonotype was observed many times. V is TRBV29-1 and J is TRBJ2-7; 7 bases align to TRBD2. This CDR3 spans 13 amino acids. V lost 0 bases and J lost 4; bases outside the gene matches: 3. Germline CDR1 reads SQVTM; CDR2 reads ANQGSEA. CDR3 sequence (DNA): TGCAGCGTTGAAGATCCCGGGGGGTACGAGCAGTACTTC. This encodes CSVEDPGGYEQYF.

The DNA of the CDR3 is TGTGTCGGGGAGGTGAACACTGAAGCTTTCTTT. As protein: CVGEVNTEAFF. The J gene is TRBJ1-1, the V gene TRBV30, with D unclear. The CDR3 is made up of 11 amino acids. Germline values: CDR1 GTSNPN, CDR2 SVGIG (reference sequence).

The genes are TRBV12-3 or TRBV12-4 and TRBJ2-5; tentative D call: TRBD2 (6 bases). V lost 5 bases to trimming and J lost 5 bases, with 15 bases between them. This CDR3 region has 14 residues. The CDR3 nucleotides read TGTGCCAGCAGTCAGTCGGGAGACGGGGAGACCCAGTACTTC. Residues: CASSQSGDGETQYF.

This clonotype was seen at least ten times. The CDR3 DNA reads as TGTGCCAGCAGTCCGCTCGGAGGGAGCTCCTACGAGCAGTACTTC. Amino acids: CASSPLGGSSYEQYF. The chain couples TRBV11-2 to TRBJ2-7; maybe TRBD2 (6 bases). V was pared by 6 bases and J by 0 bases, with 15 bases between. Germline assignment: CDR1 SGHAT and CDR2 FQNNGV. The CDR3 spans 15 residues.

Of note for this clonotype: This CDR3 fails to terminate in the conserved phenylalanine or tryptophan, so it likely reflects a read error. This rearrangement joins TRBV6-5 to TRBJ2-5; 9 nucleotides align to TRBD2. The CDR3 totals 16 residues. V lost 0 bases, J lost 2 bases, and 4 bases stayed unmatched. Germline CDR1 and CDR2: MNHEY and SVGAGI. The CDR3 here is CASSYSLAGAQETQYL. Written as DNA, the CDR3 is TGTGCCAGCAGTTACTCCTTAGCGGGAGCGCAAGAGACCCAGTACCTC.

The table lists this clonotype with many counts. The CDR3 reads CASSFSSGRRYEQYF. The CDR3 coding sequence is TGTGCCAGCAGCTTTTCGAGCGGGAGGAGGTACGAGCAGTACTTC. The chain employs TRBV7-9 and TRBJ2-7; 9 bases are shared with TRBD2. V gave up 3 bases and J gave up 4 bases; unmatched junction bases: 7. Per germline, CDR1 SEHNR and CDR2 FQNEAQ (reference sequence). The CDR3 extends over 15 amino acids. Based on the CDR3 plus reference TRBV7-9 and TRBJ2-7, the full variable domain is DTGVSQNPRHKITKRGQNVTFRCDPISEHNRLYWYRQTLGQGPEFLTYFQNEAQLEKSRLLSDRFSAERPKGSFSTLEIQRTEQGDSAMYLCASSFSSGRRYEQYFGPGTRLTVT.

The chain employs TRBV25-1 and TRBJ2-7; 9 positions match TRBD2. Germline CDR1 is MGHDK and CDR2 is SYGVNS. With V trimmed by 4 bases and J by 0 bases, 7 bases remained unmatched. This CDR3 region has 16 residues. CDR3 region: CASSAPLREGSYEQYF. As DNA, the CDR3 is TGTGCCAGCAGTGCCCCTTTGCGGGAGGGCTCCTACGAGCAGTACTTC.

The chain links TRBV10-3 to TRBJ2-7, with 9 bases aligning to TRBD1. This CDR3 is built from 14 residues. Trimming cost V 11 bases and J 2 bases; bases outside gene matches: 10. Germline V gene data show CDR1 as ENHRY and CDR2 as SYGVKD. CDR3 residues: CAATGTGQPYEQYF. CDR3 nucleotide sequence: TGTGCCGCAACCGGGACAGGGCAACCCTACGAGCAGTACTTC.

The chain has TRBV9 and TRBJ2-7; maybe TRBD1 (6 bases). CDR3 length: 21 amino acids. The germline CDR1 and CDR2 sequences are SGDLS and YYNGEE. Trimming pared 0 bases from V and 5 bases from J, leaving 33 bases between. The CDR3 loop reads CASSVGLPNAGYRVLEDEQYF. The CDR3 DNA sequence: TGTGCCAGCAGCGTAGGCCTCCCGAATGCGGGCTACAGGGTATTAGAGGACGAGCAGTACTTC.

The rearrangement joins TRBV7-9 to TRBJ1-6, with 10 positions matching TRBD1. Germline V lookup: CDR1 SEHNR, CDR2 FQNEAQ (reference sequence). Germline trimming cut 5 bases from V and 7 bases from J; bases unmatched to any gene: 8. The CDR3 sequence is 16 residues long. The DNA of the CDR3 is TGTGCCAGCAGCCAAGGACAGGGGGGCAGCAATTCACCCCTCCACTTT. It specifies CASSQGQGGSNSPLHF.

About this clonotype: One base away lies a much larger clone, so this may be a sequencing read error. Since the CDR3 does not end with the conserved phenylalanine or tryptophan, this likely comes from a read error. V is TRBV7-8 and J is TRBJ1-2, with a weak D call TRBD1 (5 bases). The CDR3 runs to 15 residues. CDR1 is SGHVS and CDR2 is FQNEAQ in the germline V gene. V was shortened by 2 bases and J by 6 bases, with 16 bases between the two germline ends. For the CDR3, the DNA is TGTGCCAGCAGCTTACTCAGGGATTCAGGGAATGGCTACACCCTC. Amino acids: CASSLLRDSGNGYTL.

The CDR3 nucleotides are TGTGCCAGCACGACGGGACAGGGCACTGGCTACACCTTC. It specifies CASTTGQGTGYTF. This sequence joins TRBV19 and TRBJ1-2; TRBD1 matches at 9 bases. V was clipped by 9 bases and J by 7 bases; unmatched bases: 9. The CDR3 sequence is 13 residues long. Germline assignment: CDR1 LNHDA and CDR2 SQIVND (reference sequence).